This paragraph covers one T cell receptor beta chain sequence. This clone is a singleton in its sample. Its antigen remains undetermined. Qualities for individual bases were not recorded, and no much larger clone is one base off. The sample is drawn from a study of blood T cell repertoires in COVID-19 (dated by TCRdb to about 2020). Regarding the research as a whole: Collaborator samples came from the United States, Italy and Spain and covered acute and convalescent phases of COVID-19. The prospective study material was composed of cDNA or gDNA derived from T cells, B-cell-depleted T cells, or PBMCs. Deeply sampled blood TCRbeta repertoires from subjects exposed to, actively infected with, or recovered from COVID-19 were included in the dataset. HLA class I and class II types, where available, came from metadata supplied by the sample provider rather than from assay-based typing. The repertoires were made available in a free public database intended to serve as a resource for research on the immune response to SARS-CoV-2. Samples were obtained from the ongoing ImmuneRACE study (first 160 participants) and from over 1,000 subjects provided by 6 global collaborators. Nearly every sample came with metadata listing a de-identified subject ID, COVID-19 status, age in years and sex. What the authors observed across the whole study: How much clinical and demographic metadata was included differed by source and by participant, and the metadata was provided uncurated.

Enrolling through a virtual design, the prospective study's participants ranged in age from about 18 to 89 years and lived across 24 United States geographic areas. In the prospective study, cohorts were assigned on the basis of participant-reported clinical history obtained from a screening survey and a study questionnaire. Recovered participants in ImmuneRACE Cohort 3 were defined by two consecutive negative NP/OP PCR tests, clearance by a healthcare professional, or resolution of symptoms. In the prospective study, mobile phlebotomists collected whole blood, serum and a nasopharyngeal or oropharyngeal swab from each participant. Additional blood draws and questionnaires over an approximately two-month period could optionally be provided by prospective study participants. Blood samples from the prospective study were shipped frozen or at room temperature prior to DNA extraction. The immunoSEQ Assay, a bias-controlled multiplex PCR, was used to amplify TCRbeta CDR3 regions from genomic DNA. The paper's data handling went like this. Nucleated cell counts per sample were estimated from amplification of reference gene primers within the assay. Sequence reads were collapsed and filtered to measure the absolute abundance of every unique TCRbeta CDR3 rearrangement. Productive Simpson clonality was computed per sample as the square root of Simpson's diversity index over productive rearrangements. This immuneACCESS table, as held by TCRdb, lists in-frame sequences with V and J called but not all clones. Of the missing ones, under half trace to an unresolved V gene in checked studies; the others have no known cause. That table supplies the V and J calls and clone size; D and trimming were determined from the DNA. In all, the sample holds more than 450,000 clones, and 87% of those were seen once. The ten largest clonotypes hold 0.7% of the sample.

The CDR3 holds 13 amino acids from the cysteine to the phenylalanine. CDR3 DNA is the only sequence kept; it has 39 bases, read in frame from the first base. A distance of 8 bases separates the germline ends of V and J, which lose 2 bases and 1 base respectively. The germline V gene (reference sequence) gives CDR1 as GTSNPN and CDR2 as SVGIG. Here the chain combines TRBV30 and TRBJ1-1; the D segment cannot be called with confidence. This receptor was identified in a woman aged 18-29 years who had recovered from COVID-19. What was sequenced was PBMCs or T cells enriched from blood (not recorded which). CDR3 protein: CAWSPTPNTEAFF. The DNA sequence is TGTGCCTGGAGTCCGACACCGAACACTGAAGCTTTCTTT.